The rows below give T cell receptor beta chains drawn from one sample of a study of T cell changes during pregnancy in multiple sclerosis. Method: immunoSEQ multiplex PCR; TCRdb's copy keeps in-frame clones and lacks some. The sample yields under 50,000 clones, 92% seen once. Sample: CD4+ T cells from peripheral blood mononuclear cells, taken in the first trimester of pregnancy. The source of these receptors is a female donor with multiple sclerosis, enrolled in a pregnancy study. The CDR3 runs from the conserved cysteine through the conserved F or W. A D gene is named only where the DNA matches it firmly. Not every row has a clone size; where given, it reads once, few, many or a size class.

D: -; V: TRBV5-1; J: TRBJ2-7; size: -; DNA: TGCGCCAGCCGACAAACTAGCCTATCTACGCGGGAGCAGTACTTC; CDR3: CASRQTSLSTREQYF
D: TRBD2; V: TRBV19; J: TRBJ2-2; size: once; DNA: TGTGCCAGTAGGCTAGCGGGTGACACCGGGGAGCTGTTTTTT; CDR3: CASRLAGDTGELFF
D: -; V: TRBV29-1; J: TRBJ2-3; size: -; DNA: TGCAGCGTTGAAGATCCGGGCCCAGGGGCCTGGCGGGGGAGCACAGATACGCAGTATTTT; CDR3: CSVEDPGPGAWRGSTDTQYF
D: -; V: TRBV15; J: TRBJ1-5; size: once; DNA: TGTGCCACCAGCCCCCCGAGCAATCAGCCCCAGCATTTT; CDR3: CATSPPSNQPQHF
D: TRBD1; V: TRBV6-1; J: TRBJ2-2; size: -; DNA: TGTGCCAGCACAAGACAGGGGGCTTATTTGGGGGAGCTGTTTTTT; CDR3: CASTRQGAYLGELFF
D: -; V: TRBV11-2; J: TRBJ2-7; size: -; DNA: TGTGCCAGCAGCTTAGGGGGGGGGCTCTACGAGCAGTACTTC; CDR3: CASSLGGGLYEQYF
D: TRBD1; V: TRBV9; J: TRBJ2-1; size: -; DNA: TGTGCCAGCAGCCCCCGGGACAGGGTCGATGAGCAGTTCTTC; CDR3: CASSPRDRVDEQFF
D: TRBD2; V: TRBV9; J: TRBJ2-1; size: -; DNA: TGTGCCAGCAGCCCCGGACAGGGGACTAGCGGGAGGGGATGGAATGAGCAGTTCTTC; CDR3: CASSPGQGTSGRGWNEQFF
D: TRBD2; V: TRBV7-9; J: TRBJ2-1; size: -; DNA: TGTGCCAGCAGTCTCCCCCCTCGACTAGCGGGATCCTACAATGAGCAGTTCTTC; CDR3: CASSLPPRLAGSYNEQFF
D: -; V: TRBV21-1; J: TRBJ2-3; size: once; DNA: TGTGCCAGCAGCAAAGCCCCTAGCGGGAGGGCCGAACACACAGATACGCAGTATTTT; CDR3: CASSKAPSGRAEHTDTQYF
D: -; V: TRBV7-2; J: TRBJ2-5; size: -; DNA: TGTGCCAGCAGCTTATTTTCCAAGAGTTTGGAGACCCAGTACTTC; CDR3: CASSLFSKSLETQYF
D: -; V: TRBV11-2; J: TRBJ2-7; size: -; DNA: TGTGCCAGCAGCCCCCTAGGGGTTGCCTACGAGCAGTACTTC; CDR3: CASSPLGVAYEQYF
D: -; V: TRBV14; J: TRBJ2-3; size: -; DNA: TGTGCCAGCAGCCAAGACCGAGACGGGGCGCAGTATTTT; CDR3: CASSQDRDGAQYF
D: -; V: TRBV19; J: TRBJ2-7; size: -; DNA: TGTGCCAGTAGTAAGGGGACAAAGACCTACGAGCAGTACTTC; CDR3: CASSKGTKTYEQYF
D: TRBD2; V: TRBV15; J: TRBJ2-3; size: -; DNA: TGTGCCACCAGCAGAGGGCGGGCTAGCGGGAGTCCAGATACGCAGTATTTT; CDR3: CATSRGRASGSPDTQYF
D: TRBD1; V: TRBV28; J: TRBJ1-4; size: -; DNA: TGTGCCAGCAGCCAGGGACAGCCCTGGGAAAAACTGTTTTTT; CDR3: CASSQGQPWEKLFF
D: -; V: TRBV7-6; J: TRBJ2-1; size: -; DNA: TGTGCCAGCAGCTTAGTGGGAGTAGGGTCCTACAATGAGCAGTTCTTC; CDR3: CASSLVGVGSYNEQFF
D: TRBD2; V: TRBV11-2; J: TRBJ2-3; size: -; DNA: TGTGCCAGCAGCTTATTCCCCCCTAGCGGGGGACTTATGACAGATACGCAGTATTTT; CDR3: CASSLFPPSGGLMTDTQYF
D: TRBD2; V: TRBV19; J: TRBJ2-3; size: -; DNA: TGTGCCAGTAGGGACTCGGGACTAGCGGGAACAGATACGCAGTATTTT; CDR3: CASRDSGLAGTDTQYF
D: -; V: TRBV6-5; J: TRBJ1-3; size: -; DNA: TGTGCCAGCAGTTACCAGGGGAGCTCTGGAAACACCATATATTTT; CDR3: CASSYQGSSGNTIYF
D: -; V: TRBV5-5; J: TRBJ2-3; size: -; DNA: TGTGCCAGCAGCTTGATGGAGGGCCCCACAGATACGCAGTATTTT; CDR3: CASSLMEGPTDTQYF
D: -; V: TRBV7-8; J: TRBJ2-7; size: -; DNA: TGTGCCAGCAGTTTTGGACAGCAAGGATCCTACGAGCAGTACTTC; CDR3: CASSFGQQGSYEQYF
D: TRBD1; V: TRBV28; J: TRBJ1-1; size: -; DNA: TGTGCCAGCAGTAAGACAGGGTTAGAAAGAATTGAAGCTTTCTTT; CDR3: CASSKTGLERIEAFF
D: -; V: TRBV11-1; J: TRBJ2-5; size: -; DNA: TGTGCCAGCAGCTTAAGGGCCCAGGGGGGAGAAGAGACCCAGTACTTC; CDR3: CASSLRAQGGEETQYF
D: -; V: TRBV5-1; J: TRBJ2-7; size: -; DNA: TGCGCCAGCAGCTTGGTCGGCGGTTTCTCCTACGAGCAGTACTTC; CDR3: CASSLVGGFSYEQYF
D: -; V: TRBV28; J: TRBJ1-2; size: few; DNA: TGTGCCAGCAACGGAGGGAGGGATTATGGCTACACCTTC; CDR3: CASNGGRDYGYTF
D: TRBD2; V: TRBV5-1; J: TRBJ2-1; size: once; DNA: TGCGCCAGCAGCTTACTTCTAGCGGGAGAGCGTAATGAGCAGTTCTTC; CDR3: CASSLLLAGERNEQFF
D: -; V: TRBV28; J: TRBJ1-1; size: -; DNA: TGTGCCAGCAGCATGACAGATGCCAACACTGAAGCTTTCTTT; CDR3: CASSMTDANTEAFF
D: TRBD2; V: TRBV5-1; J: TRBJ2-2; size: -; DNA: TGCGCCAGCGGGCGGGCACTAGCGGTCGCGAACACCGGGGAGCTGTTTTTT; CDR3: CASGRALAVANTGELFF
D: -; V: TRBV6-6; J: TRBJ1-5; size: -; DNA: TGTGCCAGCAGTTACACCAGTACTCAGCCCCAGCATTTT; CDR3: CASSYTSTQPQHF
D: -; V: TRBV5-1; J: TRBJ2-5; size: -; DNA: TGCGCCAGCAGCTTCGGCGGGACAGCGCCTAGGGAGACCCAGTACTTC; CDR3: CASSFGGTAPRETQYF
D: TRBD1; V: TRBV2; J: TRBJ2-7; size: -; DNA: TGTGCCAGCAAAGCGGACAGGCTCTACGAGCAGTACTTC; CDR3: CASKADRLYEQYF
D: TRBD2; V: TRBV29-1; J: TRBJ2-1; size: once; DNA: TGCAGCGTTGGGGAGGGTACATTCAATGAGCAGTTCTTC; CDR3: CSVGEGTFNEQFF
D: -; V: TRBV6-1; J: TRBJ2-7; size: -; DNA: TGTGCCAGCAGGAAGAATGACAGGAGGCACGAGCAGTACTTC; CDR3: CASRKNDRRHEQYF
D: -; V: TRBV19; J: TRBJ2-1; size: once; DNA: TGTGCCAGTAGTATTCAGCCAGGTCGGCAGTTCTTC; CDR3: CASSIQPGRQFF
D: -; V: TRBV5-4; J: TRBJ2-3; size: -; DNA: TGTGCCAGCAGCTTGGAGGGGGTAGGAGATACGCAGTATTTT; CDR3: CASSLEGVGDTQYF
D: -; V: TRBV19; J: TRBJ2-1; size: -; DNA: TGTGCCAGTAATGAGGGCCTCGATGAGCAGTTCTTC; CDR3: CASNEGLDEQFF
D: -; V: TRBV6-1; J: TRBJ1-2; size: -; DNA: TGTGCCAGCAGAGCGACAGGTTCTGGCTACACCTTC; CDR3: CASRATGSGYTF
D: TRBD2; V: TRBV19; J: TRBJ2-2; size: -; DNA: TGTGCCAGTAGTCCCCGCGGGGGCGGGAGGTCCACCGGGGAGCTGTTTTTT; CDR3: CASSPRGGGRSTGELFF
D: TRBD1; V: TRBV7-2; J: TRBJ2-1; size: -; DNA: TGTGCCAGCAGCCCAGGGGGACAGGGACTATTACGTGAGCAGTTCTTC; CDR3: CASSPGGQGLLREQFF
D: TRBD1; V: TRBV5-1; J: TRBJ2-7; size: -; DNA: TGCGCCAGCAGCTCAAGACAGGGGCCTACCCCCTACGAGCAGTACTTC; CDR3: CASSSRQGPTPYEQYF
D: -; V: TRBV5-1; J: TRBJ1-6; size: -; DNA: TGCGCCAGCAGCTTGGTGTCAGGGGATAATTCACCCCTCCACTTT; CDR3: CASSLVSGDNSPLHF
D: TRBD1; V: TRBV28; J: TRBJ1-1; size: few; DNA: TGTGCCAGCAGTCCACTCGACAGGGACACTGAAGCTTTCTTT; CDR3: CASSPLDRDTEAFF
D: -; V: TRBV5-4; J: TRBJ2-1; size: -; DNA: TGTGCCAGCAGCTTGAGCGTGAATACACGGAATGAGCAGTTCTTC; CDR3: CASSLSVNTRNEQFF
D: TRBD2; V: TRBV11-1; J: TRBJ2-1; size: -; DNA: TGTGCCAGCAGCTCTGACGTTGGGACTAGAGGTTATAATGAGCAGTTCTTC; CDR3: CASSSDVGTRGYNEQFF
D: -; V: TRBV11-1; J: TRBJ2-1; size: -; DNA: TGTGCCAGCAGCCTCACCGGGACATCAAACAATGAGCAGTTCTTC; CDR3: CASSLTGTSNNEQFF
D: -; V: TRBV2; J: TRBJ2-3; size: -; DNA: TGTGCCAGCAGTGTGGGGACTTTCGGCACAGATACGCAGTATTTT; CDR3: CASSVGTFGTDTQYF
D: TRBD2; V: TRBV7-9; J: TRBJ2-3; size: -; DNA: TGTGCCAGCAGCTCATCTAGCGGGATTGGAACAGATACGCAGTATTTT; CDR3: CASSSSSGIGTDTQYF
D: -; V: TRBV7-2; J: TRBJ2-7; size: -; DNA: TGTGCCAGCAGGCTTGACAGGTCGGCGCGTTACGAGCAGTACTTC; CDR3: CASRLDRSARYEQYF
D: -; V: TRBV27; J: TRBJ2-7; size: -; DNA: TGTGCCAGCAGCCCGTTAGTCTCCTACGAGCAGTACTTC; CDR3: CASSPLVSYEQYF
D: -; V: TRBV7-8; J: TRBJ2-7; size: -; DNA: TGTGCCAGCAGCTTAGTCTGGACACAAGGAGGGGAGCAGTACTTC; CDR3: CASSLVWTQGGEQYF
D: TRBD1; V: TRBV2; J: TRBJ2-7; size: -; DNA: TGTGCCAGCAGTGAACTCCCGTCGACAGGGCTCTACGAGCAGTACTTC; CDR3: CASSELPSTGLYEQYF
D: -; V: TRBV6-1; J: TRBJ1-5; size: -; DNA: TGTGCCAGCAGTTGGCAGTTTAGCAATCAGCCCCAGCATTTT; CDR3: CASSWQFSNQPQHF
D: -; V: TRBV10-3; J: TRBJ2-7; size: many; DNA: TGTGCCATCAGTGGGGGGGACGGTTCGGCCTACGAGCAGTACTTC; CDR3: CAISGGDGSAYEQYF
D: TRBD2; V: TRBV5-1; J: TRBJ2-7; size: -; DNA: TGCGCCAGCAGCTTGCCTAGCGGGAGGTACGAGCAGTACTTC; CDR3: CASSLPSGRYEQYF
D: TRBD1; V: TRBV7-2; J: TRBJ1-2; size: -; DNA: TGTGCCAGCAGCCCTGGGACAGTAGGGATCTATGGCTACACCTTC; CDR3: CASSPGTVGIYGYTF
D: TRBD2; V: TRBV19; J: TRBJ2-7; size: -; DNA: TGTGCCAGTAGTATTCGGACTAGCGGGACACACTCCTACGAGCAGTACTTC; CDR3: CASSIRTSGTHSYEQYF
D: TRBD1; V: TRBV28; J: TRBJ1-1; size: -; DNA: TGTGCCAGCAGTCAGGGGACAGGGGGTGAAGCTTTCTTT; CDR3: CASSQGTGGEAFF
D: -; V: TRBV7-9; J: TRBJ2-5; size: -; DNA: TGTGCCAGCAGCGCTATCTACCAAGAGACCCAGTACTTC; CDR3: CASSAIYQETQYF
D: -; V: TRBV2; J: TRBJ2-1; size: once; DNA: TGTGCCAGCATAAGGGGGAGTGCGAACAGTGAGCAGTTCTTC; CDR3: CASIRGSANSEQFF